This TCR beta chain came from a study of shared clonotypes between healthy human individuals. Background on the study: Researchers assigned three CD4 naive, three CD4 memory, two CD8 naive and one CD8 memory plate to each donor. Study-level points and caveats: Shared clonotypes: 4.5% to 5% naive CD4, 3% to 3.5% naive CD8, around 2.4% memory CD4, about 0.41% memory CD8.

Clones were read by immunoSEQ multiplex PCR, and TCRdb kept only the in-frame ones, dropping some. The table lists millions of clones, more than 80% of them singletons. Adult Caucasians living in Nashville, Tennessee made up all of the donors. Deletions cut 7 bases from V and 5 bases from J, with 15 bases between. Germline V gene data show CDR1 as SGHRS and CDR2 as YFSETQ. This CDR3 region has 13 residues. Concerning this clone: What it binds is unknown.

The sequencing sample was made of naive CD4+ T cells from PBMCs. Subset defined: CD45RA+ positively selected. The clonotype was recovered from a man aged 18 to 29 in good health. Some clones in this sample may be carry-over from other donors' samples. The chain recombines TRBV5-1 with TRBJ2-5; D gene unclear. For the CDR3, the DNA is TGCGCCAGCGGCCGCACAGTCGAGGAGACCCAGTACTTC. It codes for CASGRTVEETQYF.